Listed below are T cell receptor beta chains from one sample, sequenced in a study of shared clonotypes between healthy human individuals. Sequencing used immunoSEQ multiplex PCR; TCRdb keeps in-frame clones, though not all of them. The sample carries hundreds of thousands of clones, 90% to 97% recorded once. The sample was naive CD8+ T cells sorted from blood. All receptors come from a woman in her 30s in good health. The CDR3 runs from the conserved cysteine through the conserved F or W. A D gene is named only where the DNA matches it firmly. Clone sizes are given selectively: once, few, many, or a class where the clone is expanded.

v_gene: TRBV6-5; abundance: once; j_gene: TRBJ2-7; d_gene: .; CDR3nt: TGTGCCAGCAGTTACGAGGGGAGCTCCTACGAGCAGTACTTC; CDR3aa: CASSYEGSSYEQYF
v_gene: TRBV28; abundance: .; j_gene: TRBJ2-5; d_gene: .; CDR3nt: TGTGCCAGCAGTATTAGAGTTGGGGGAGGGACCCAGTACTTC; CDR3aa: CASSIRVGGGTQYF
v_gene: TRBV27; abundance: .; j_gene: TRBJ2-2; d_gene: .; CDR3nt: TGTGCCAGCAGTTTCGGTCCTTACACCGGGGAGCTGTTTTTT; CDR3aa: CASSFGPYTGELFF
v_gene: TRBV14; abundance: .; j_gene: TRBJ2-1; d_gene: .; CDR3nt: TGTGCCAGCAGCTCTCTAGGCCTCAATGAGCAGTTCTTC; CDR3aa: CASSSLGLNEQFF
v_gene: TRBV15; abundance: .; j_gene: TRBJ2-1; d_gene: .; CDR3nt: TGTGCCACCAGCAGAGCGGGTGGGGCTGACAATGAGCAGTTCTTC; CDR3aa: CATSRAGGADNEQFF
v_gene: TRBV9; abundance: .; j_gene: TRBJ1-1; d_gene: .; CDR3nt: TGTGCCAGCAGTGACCCCGGAACAGGCGACACTGAAGCTTTCTTT; CDR3aa: CASSDPGTGDTEAFF
v_gene: TRBV19; abundance: .; j_gene: TRBJ2-1; d_gene: TRBD2; CDR3nt: TGTGCCAGTAGTATAAGCGGGAGTTCCTACAATGAGCAGTTCTTC; CDR3aa: CASSISGSSYNEQFF
v_gene: TRBV5-4; abundance: .; j_gene: TRBJ2-1; d_gene: .; CDR3nt: TGTGCCAGCAGCAGTAGAGAGGGGCCCAATGAGCAGTTCTTC; CDR3aa: CASSSREGPNEQFF
v_gene: TRBV6-6; abundance: .; j_gene: TRBJ2-3; d_gene: .; CDR3nt: TGTGCCAGCAGTTACGTCGGGAGCTCAGATACGCAGTATTTT; CDR3aa: CASSYVGSSDTQYF
v_gene: TRBV19; abundance: .; j_gene: TRBJ2-5; d_gene: TRBD1; CDR3nt: TGTGCCAGTAGTGCCGGGACAGGGCTCGAAGAGACCCAGTACTTC; CDR3aa: CASSAGTGLEETQYF
v_gene: TRBV7-8; abundance: .; j_gene: TRBJ2-7; d_gene: TRBD2; CDR3nt: TGTGCCAGCAGCTTAGTCAGCGGGAGGACCTACGAGCAGTACTTC; CDR3aa: CASSLVSGRTYEQYF
v_gene: TRBV28; abundance: .; j_gene: TRBJ2-7; d_gene: .; CDR3nt: TGTGCCAGCAGTTTCCCAGAGAACTACGAGCAGTACTTC; CDR3aa: CASSFPENYEQYF
v_gene: TRBV10-2; abundance: once; j_gene: TRBJ2-1; d_gene: .; CDR3nt: TGCGCCAGCAGTGGGGGTGAGCAGTTCTTC; CDR3aa: CASSGGEQFF
v_gene: TRBV5-1; abundance: few; j_gene: TRBJ1-2; d_gene: .; CDR3nt: TGCGCCAGCAGCTTGGACAGCCTCCTCGACTATGGCTACACCTTC; CDR3aa: CASSLDSLLDYGYTF
v_gene: TRBV30; abundance: .; j_gene: TRBJ1-1; d_gene: .; CDR3nt: TGTGCCTGGGCCAGGTTGAACACTGAAGCTTTCTTT; CDR3aa: CAWARLNTEAFF
v_gene: TRBV7-9; abundance: .; j_gene: TRBJ2-5; d_gene: .; CDR3nt: TGTGCCAGCAGCTTCTCACCCCGACCCGTTAATGATCACCAAGAGACCCAGTACTTC; CDR3aa: CASSFSPRPVNDHQETQYF
v_gene: TRBV9; abundance: .; j_gene: TRBJ2-1; d_gene: .; CDR3nt: TGTGCCAGCAGCGTAGGTAGTTCCACCGACAATGAGCAGTTCTTC; CDR3aa: CASSVGSSTDNEQFF
v_gene: TRBV6-5; abundance: .; j_gene: TRBJ2-7; d_gene: .; CDR3nt: TGTGCCAGCAGTTACTCGGTCGGGATCAGTATCTACGAGCAGTACTTC; CDR3aa: CASSYSVGISIYEQYF
v_gene: TRBV13; abundance: .; j_gene: TRBJ2-3; d_gene: TRBD2; CDR3nt: TGTGCCAGCAGCTCTAGCGGGAGAAGCACAGATACGCAGTATTTT; CDR3aa: CASSSSGRSTDTQYF
v_gene: TRBV2; abundance: .; j_gene: TRBJ2-3; d_gene: TRBD2; CDR3nt: TGTGCCAGCACTATATTAGCGGGAGGCGGGGATACGCAGTATTTT; CDR3aa: CASTILAGGGDTQYF
v_gene: TRBV28; abundance: .; j_gene: TRBJ2-7; d_gene: TRBD1; CDR3nt: TGTGCCAGCAGTCGATTTCGGGACAGCACCTACGAGCAGTACTTC; CDR3aa: CASSRFRDSTYEQYF
v_gene: TRBV28; abundance: .; j_gene: TRBJ1-2; d_gene: .; CDR3nt: TGTGCCAGCAGTTTGCGCAGGACCTATGGCTACACCTTC; CDR3aa: CASSLRRTYGYTF
v_gene: TRBV11-1; abundance: .; j_gene: TRBJ2-7; d_gene: .; CDR3nt: TGTGCCAGCAGCTTAGTAACGGGTACCTACGAGCAGTACTTC; CDR3aa: CASSLVTGTYEQYF
v_gene: TRBV2; abundance: .; j_gene: TRBJ1-2; d_gene: .; CDR3nt: TGTGCCAGCAGTCCAAACCCGAACTATGGCTACACCTTC; CDR3aa: CASSPNPNYGYTF
v_gene: TRBV4-2; abundance: .; j_gene: TRBJ2-2; d_gene: TRBD1; CDR3nt: TGTGCCAGCAGCCAGGAGACAGGGGTAGGCGGGGAGCTGTTTTTT; CDR3aa: CASSQETGVGGELFF
v_gene: TRBV6-1; abundance: few; j_gene: TRBJ2-7; d_gene: .; CDR3nt: TGTGCCAGCAGTGAAGCGTGGGGTTCCTACGAGCAGTACTTC; CDR3aa: CASSEAWGSYEQYF
v_gene: TRBV7-8; abundance: .; j_gene: TRBJ2-1; d_gene: TRBD2; CDR3nt: TGTGCCAGCAGCTTAGGGCTAGCGGGAGGGAATGAGCAGTTCTTC; CDR3aa: CASSLGLAGGNEQFF
v_gene: TRBV23-1; abundance: once; j_gene: TRBJ2-7; d_gene: .; CDR3nt: TGCGCCGAAACAGGCGATTTTTACGAGCAGTACTTC; CDR3aa: CAETGDFYEQYF
v_gene: TRBV9; abundance: .; j_gene: TRBJ2-3; d_gene: TRBD2; CDR3nt: TGTGCCAGCAGCGTTTTACTAGCGATGAGCACAGATACGCAGTATTTT; CDR3aa: CASSVLLAMSTDTQYF
v_gene: TRBV28; abundance: .; j_gene: TRBJ2-2; d_gene: .; CDR3nt: TGTGCCAGCAGTTTATTATCTAGCCTCACCGGGGAGCTGTTTTTT; CDR3aa: CASSLLSSLTGELFF
v_gene: TRBV28; abundance: .; j_gene: TRBJ2-7; d_gene: .; CDR3nt: TGTGCCAGCAGTTTCGGCAGAGGGGCAAAGCGCGAGCAGTACTTC; CDR3aa: CASSFGRGAKREQYF
v_gene: TRBV28; abundance: .; j_gene: TRBJ2-1; d_gene: TRBD2; CDR3nt: TGTGCCAGCAGTTTGGTAGGCGGGGGCAATGAGCAGTTCTTC; CDR3aa: CASSLVGGGNEQFF
v_gene: TRBV2; abundance: .; j_gene: TRBJ1-2; d_gene: TRBD1; CDR3nt: TGTGCCAGCAGCCGCCCCCGGGACAGCCAAGGGTGGACAGGGGCGGAGGACTATGGCTACACCTTC; CDR3aa: CASSRPRDSQGWTGAEDYGYTF
v_gene: TRBV7-6; abundance: .; j_gene: TRBJ2-3; d_gene: .; CDR3nt: TGTGCCAGCAGCTTATGGGCAGATACGCAGTATTTT; CDR3aa: CASSLWADTQYF
v_gene: TRBV6-5; abundance: once; j_gene: TRBJ1-4; d_gene: TRBD1; CDR3nt: TGTGCCAGCAGTTTCCAGACAGGGTTGTCTGAAAAACTGTTTTTT; CDR3aa: CASSFQTGLSEKLFF
v_gene: TRBV19; abundance: once; j_gene: TRBJ2-1; d_gene: TRBD2; CDR3nt: TGTGCCAGTAGTATAGCCCGGGGACTAGCGGGAGATAATGAGCAGTTCTTC; CDR3aa: CASSIARGLAGDNEQFF
v_gene: TRBV10-1; abundance: .; j_gene: TRBJ2-7; d_gene: .; CDR3nt: TGCGCCAGCAGTGAATCGAAGGGGGGAGTCTACGAGCAGTACTTC; CDR3aa: CASSESKGGVYEQYF
v_gene: TRBV28; abundance: .; j_gene: TRBJ2-1; d_gene: TRBD2; CDR3nt: TGTGCCAGCAGCCCGACTAGCGGGAGAAATGAGCAGTTCTTC; CDR3aa: CASSPTSGRNEQFF
v_gene: TRBV2; abundance: .; j_gene: TRBJ2-7; d_gene: .; CDR3nt: TGTGCCAGCAGTTCCGTAGCCCCGCTCCACGAGCAGTACTTC; CDR3aa: CASSSVAPLHEQYF